Only one count was recorded for the clone carrying this T cell receptor (beta chain). Per the study methods: It was from reference gene primer amplification that nucleated cell counts were estimated. Profiling relied on immunoSEQ multiplex PCR, and the TCRdb table lists in-frame clones only, not all of them. V and J calls and clone size come straight from that table; D and trimming were deduced from the DNA. This table has some 130,000 clones, more than 80% appearing once. The sample is drawn from a study of blood T cell repertoires in COVID-19. For the study at large: Acute-phase and convalescent COVID-19 samples originated in the United States, Italy and Spain. Sources were T cells, B-cell-depleted T cells, or PBMCs; the material itself was cDNA or gDNA.

This CDR3 comprises 13 residues. CDR1 and CDR2 from the germline V gene are SGHNT and YYREEE (reference sequence). V lost 5 bases, J lost 10 bases, and 9 bases stayed unmatched. The sequence came from a human donor in a cohort sampled during active COVID-19. What was sequenced was peripheral blood. The chain carries TRBV5-4 and TRBJ2-1; TRBD1 aligns across 7 bases. For the CDR3, the DNA is TGTGCCAGCAGTTTACGACAGGGTCTGGAGCAGTTCTTC. It codes for CASSLRQGLEQFF.